A single sample gave rise to the 17 T cell receptor beta chains below, sequenced in a study of OX40 agonist ivuxolimab in advanced cancers. The protocol was immunoSEQ multiplex PCR, while the TCRdb copy is restricted to in-frame clones and leaves out a portion. The sample consists of tens of thousands of clones, about 90% of them appearing once. Sequences were derived from CD4+ or CD8+ T cells sorted from blood, sampled in a trial of the OX40 agonist ivuxolimab. These receptors came from an adult with an advanced solid tumor such as melanoma, head and neck, liver or kidney cancer.

The V gene is TRBV5-8, the J gene TRBJ1-1; D unresolved. The germline V gene has CDR1 SGHTS and CDR2 YDEGEE. The CDR3 runs 13 residues. Trimming left V 4 bases short and J 0 bases short, with 7 bases between. The CDR3: CASSLEVNTEAFF. The CDR3 nucleotides read TGTGCCAGCAGCCTAGAAGTGAACACTGAAGCTTTCTTT.

The chain couples TRBV5-8 to TRBJ2-7; no clear D. This CDR3 is 9 amino acids long. V was cut by 9 bases and J by 6 bases, with 7 bases left in between. Germline lookup yields CDR1 SGHTS and CDR2 YDEGEE. The CDR3 is CATPGEQYV. The CDR3 bases are TGTGCCACCCCGGGCGAGCAGTACGTC.

V usage is TRBV13 and J usage is TRBJ1-4; D gene ambiguous. Germline V gene data show CDR1 as PRHDT and CDR2 as FYEKMQ (reference sequence). V lost 0 bases and J lost 7, with 6 bases in between. The CDR3 is made up of 13 amino acids. In DNA, the CDR3 is TGTGCCAGCAGCTTAGGTACGGCTGAAAAACTGTTTTTT. It is translated as CASSLGTAEKLFF.

The V gene is TRBV27, the J gene TRBJ1-1, with TRBD1 matching over 9 bases. With 3 bases clipped from V and 4 bases from J, the junction kept 6 bases outside the gene matches. This CDR3 comprises 15 residues. Germline values: CDR1 MNHEY, CDR2 SMNVEV (reference sequence). CDR3 loop: CASSLMGQGGTEAFF. CDR3 coding DNA: TGTGCCAGCAGTTTGATGGGACAGGGAGGCACTGAAGCTTTCTTT.

The chain is built from TRBV5-1 and TRBJ1-1; 8 nucleotides match TRBD1. The V and J ends lost 3 bases and 4 bases, in that order; junction bases with no gene match: 8. The CDR3 sequence is 15 residues long. In germline, CDR1 is SGHRS, CDR2 YFSETQ. CDR3 in DNA: TGCGCCAGCAGCTCGACAGGGGTATCGGGCACTGAAGCTTTCTTT. It codes for CASSSTGVSGTEAFF.

The chain carries TRBV7-9 and TRBJ2-5, with unresolved D. The J call is doubtful: the DNA matches TRBJ2-7 better. The CDR3 covers 13 residues. The germline gives CDR1 SEHNR, CDR2 FQNEAQ (reference sequence). Written as DNA, the CDR3 is TGTGCCAGCAGCTCGTTTGATTCCTACGAGCAGTACTTC. Encoded protein: CASSSFDSYEQYF.

The chain has TRBV5-8 and TRBJ2-1; no firm D call. The germline gives CDR1 SGHTS, CDR2 YDEGEE. V was shortened by 2 bases and J by 5 bases, with 2 bases between the two germline ends. There are 11 residues in the CDR3. CDR3 sequence: CASSFHNEQFF. CDR3 coding DNA: TGTGCCAGCAGCTTTCACAATGAGCAGTTCTTC.

The chain recombines TRBV11-2 with TRBJ2-3; maybe TRBD2 (7 bases). This CDR3 has 18 residues. Germline values: CDR1 SGHAT, CDR2 FQNNGV. Trimming removed 2 bases at V and 4 bases at J, with 22 bases between. The CDR3: CASSLPLGGRYSADTQYF. DNA of the CDR3: TGTGCCAGCAGCTTACCACTGGGGGGGCGTTATTCGGCAGATACGCAGTATTTT.

This clone was detected only once. V gene TRBV4-1 combines with J gene TRBJ1-2; TRBD1 might be the D (5 bases). CDR3 length: 11 residues. CDR1 and CDR2 (germline): MGHRA, YSYEKL. The germline V and J ends were trimmed by 3 bases and 7 bases, with 6 bases remaining between them. In DNA, the CDR3 is TGCGCCAGCAGCCAGGGGCTTGGCTACACCTTC. Protein sequence: CASSQGLGYTF.

The rearrangement uses TRBV19 and TRBJ1-1; tentative D call: TRBD1 (5 bases). The CDR3 loop spans 13 amino acids. Trimming cost V 3 bases and J 4 bases, with 9 bases left between them. Germline CDR1 and CDR2: LNHDA and SQIVND (reference sequence). CDR3 region: CASSMGVSTEAFF. The CDR3 DNA reads TGTGCCAGTAGTATGGGGGTGTCCACTGAAGCTTTCTTT.

The DNA for the CDR3 is TGTGCCAGCAGTTCCCCCGGGGCCTTCACAGATACGCAGTATTTT. Protein: CASSSPGAFTDTQYF. The chain employs TRBV28 and TRBJ2-3; D may match TRBD1 or TRBD2 (5 bases each). CDR1 is MDHEN and CDR2 is SYDVKM in the germline V gene. V was pared by 4 bases and J by 2 bases, with 13 bases between. The CDR3 is 15 amino acids.

The chain carries TRBV9 and TRBJ2-1; TRBD2 is a possible D gene (7 bases). Between the trimmed V and J ends, which lost 4 bases and 0 bases, there was a span of 11 bases. CDR1 and CDR2 (germline): SGDLS, YYNGEE. The CDR3 sequence is 15 residues long. The CDR3 DNA reads TGTGCCAGCAGCAAAGGGGGGGACTCCTACAATGAGCAGTTCTTC. It translates to CASSKGGDSYNEQFF.

The chain uses TRBV19 and TRBJ2-1, with D hard to call. This CDR3 is built from 14 residues. From germline, CDR1 is LNHDA and CDR2 SQIVND (reference sequence). Trimming stripped 5 bases from V and 0 bases from J, with 8 bases between. Written as DNA, the CDR3 is TGTGCCAGTAGTCCGAGTAGCTCCTACAATGAGCAGTTCTTC. Translating gives CASSPSSSYNEQFF.

This clone was seen just once. J is TRBJ1-5 and V is TRBV19; D not resolved. Germline CDR1 and CDR2: LNHDA and SQIVND (reference sequence). The CDR3 is 15 amino acids. Trimming cost V 5 bases and J 4 bases, with 15 bases left between them. The CDR3 region is CASSPTDKRNQPQHF. CDR3 in DNA: TGTGCCAGTAGTCCAACAGACAAGAGGAATCAGCCCCAGCATTTT.

A single count supports this clone. The gene calls are TRBV10-3 and TRBJ2-7, with 7 bases aligning to TRBD2. Trimming took 3 bases from V and 2 from J; bases not matched to a gene: 7. There are 15 residues in the CDR3. Germline assignment: CDR1 ENHRY and CDR2 SYGVKD. Here the CDR3 DNA reads TGTGCCATCAGTGACCTAGCGGAGTGGACCTACGAGCAGTACTTC. This codes for CAISDLAEWTYEQYF.

The rearrangement joins TRBV11-2 to TRBJ2-3; D gene uncertain. CDR1 SGHAT and CDR2 FQNNGV come from the germline V gene. The CDR3 has 15 residues. V was cut by 2 bases and J by 4 bases, with 13 bases left in between. In nucleotides, the CDR3 is TGTGCCAGCAGCTTACCGCCTTCTCGCCCAGATACGCAGTATTTT. This encodes CASSLPPSRPDTQYF.

The chain joins TRBV7-5 to TRBJ1-4; the D segment call TRBD1 is taken from the table without a DNA check. TRBV7-5 is annotated as a pseudogene. The CDR3 is made up of 14 amino acids. DNA of the CDR3: TGTGCCAGAAGCTTAGCAGGTAAAGGCGAAAAACTGTTTTTT. Translation gives CARSLAGKGEKLFF.